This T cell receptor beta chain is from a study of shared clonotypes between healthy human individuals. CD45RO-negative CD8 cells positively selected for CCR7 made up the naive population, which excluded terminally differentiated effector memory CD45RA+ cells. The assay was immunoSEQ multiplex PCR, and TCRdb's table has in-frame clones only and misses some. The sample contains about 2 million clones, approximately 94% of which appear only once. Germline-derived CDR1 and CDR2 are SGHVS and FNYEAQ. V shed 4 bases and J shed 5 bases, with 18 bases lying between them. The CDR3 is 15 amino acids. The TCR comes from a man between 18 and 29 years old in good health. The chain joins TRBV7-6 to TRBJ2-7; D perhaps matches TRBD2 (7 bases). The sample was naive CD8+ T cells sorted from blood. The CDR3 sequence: CASSSSGGAYDEQYF. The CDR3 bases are TGTGCCAGCAGCTCCTCTGGGGGGGCGTACGACGAGCAGTACTTC.